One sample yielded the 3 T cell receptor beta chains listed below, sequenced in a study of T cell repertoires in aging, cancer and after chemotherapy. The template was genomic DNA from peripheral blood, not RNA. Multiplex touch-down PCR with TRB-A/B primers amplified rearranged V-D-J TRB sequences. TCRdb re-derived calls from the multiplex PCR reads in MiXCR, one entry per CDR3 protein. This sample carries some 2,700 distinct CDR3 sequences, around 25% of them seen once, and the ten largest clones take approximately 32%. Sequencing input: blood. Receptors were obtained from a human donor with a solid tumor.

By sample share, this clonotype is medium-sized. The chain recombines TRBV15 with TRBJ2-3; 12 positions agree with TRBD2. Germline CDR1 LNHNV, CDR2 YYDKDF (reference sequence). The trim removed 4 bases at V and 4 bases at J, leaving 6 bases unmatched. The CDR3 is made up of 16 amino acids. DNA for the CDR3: TGTGCCACCAGCACCGGACTAGCGGGAAGGTCAGATACGCAGTATTTT. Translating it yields CATSTGLAGRSDTQYF.

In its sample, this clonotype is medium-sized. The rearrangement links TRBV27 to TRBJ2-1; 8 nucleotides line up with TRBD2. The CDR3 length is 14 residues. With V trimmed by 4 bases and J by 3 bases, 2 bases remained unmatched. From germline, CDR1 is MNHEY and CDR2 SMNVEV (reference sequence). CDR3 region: CASSSLAGYNEQFF. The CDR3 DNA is TGTGCCAGCAGTTCGCTAGCGGGCTACAATGAGCAGTTCTTC.

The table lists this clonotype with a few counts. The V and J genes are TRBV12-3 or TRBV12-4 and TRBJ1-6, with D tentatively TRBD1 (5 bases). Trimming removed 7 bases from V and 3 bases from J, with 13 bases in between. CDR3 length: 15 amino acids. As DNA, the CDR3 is TGTGCCAGCACCCAAGGGGAGTTCTATAATTCACCCCTCCACTTT. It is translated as CASTQGEFYNSPLHF.